This T cell receptor (beta chain) was retrieved from a study of cytomegalovirus exposure and HLA in healthy donors. Study-wide context: Earlier sequencing of around 190 million T cells yielded under 120 million unique TCR beta sequences. General study points: Apart from CMV serostatus, no immune exposure information was available. Being indistinguishable, some V segments were excluded, TRBV6-2 and TRBV6-3 among them.

Details on this clone: Its antigen remains unidentified.

PCR amplification relied on 60 Vbeta primers (plus 13 Jbeta primers). Here immunoSEQ multiplex PCR was the method, and the copy in TCRdb shows in-frame clones only, minus some. This sample has 100,000 to 150,000 clones, with around 80% found just once. Unmatched junction bases numbered 3, after V lost 3 bases and J lost 6 bases. The germline V gene encodes CDR1 SNHLY and CDR2 FYNNEI. There are 14 residues in the CDR3. The gene calls are TRBV2 and TRBJ1-4; 8 nucleotides match TRBD1. This receptor was identified in a woman younger than 30 in good health and CMV-seronegative. Sequenced: PBMCs. Here the CDR3 DNA reads TGTGCCAGCAGTGATGGGACAGGCGATGAAAAACTGTTTTTT. Translated: CASSDGTGDEKLFF.